This T cell receptor beta chain derives from a study of cytomegalovirus exposure and HLA in healthy donors. General observations from the study: Generally TCR sequences proved uncommon, though certain public TCRs appeared in numerous donors. Prior analysis indicated that the majority of TCR beta V segments exhibited productivity approximately 87% or approximately 30% of the time. The classifier, whose performance was assessed in both the original and validation cohorts, reportedly diagnosed cytomegalovirus status with high specificity and sensitivity.

PCR involved 60 Vbeta and 13 Jbeta primers. This table comes from immunoSEQ multiplex PCR, and its TCRdb copy is limited to in-frame clones, with some not included. The sample holds over 200,000 clones; around 64% are singletons and the top ten take 2.6%. Germline V gives CDR1 SGHRS, CDR2 YFSETQ. The CDR3 consists of 16 residues. V lost 1 base and J lost 7; bases outside the gene matches: 10. As concerns this clone: Its antigen is currently unknown.

The rearrangement joins TRBV5-1 to TRBJ1-2; 10 nucleotides line up with TRBD1. The receptor was isolated from a man in his forties or fifties in good health and CMV-seropositive. Sequencing input: PBMCs. The DNA of the CDR3 is TGCGCCAGCAGCTTGTCGGGCGACAGGGGGCTACTTGGCTACACCTTC. It specifies CASSLSGDRGLLGYTF.